Following are 30 T cell receptor beta chains from one sample sequenced in a study of CD8 T cells in ankylosing spondylitis. Regarding the study as a whole: Seven to nine highly homologous variants formed a TCR beta motif that appeared characteristic of ankylosing spondylitis blood.

Antigens of these TCRs are unknown. From the 5' RACE reads, TCRdb called clonotypes with MiXCR, one entry per CDR3 protein. This sample has hundreds of thousands of distinct CDR3 sequences, with approximately 26% found just once. Sequencing was performed on blood, either unsorted or a sorted T cell fraction (not recorded which). The receptors originated from a male donor with ankylosing spondylitis.

Only a few counts were recorded for this clonotype. The rearrangement joins TRBV5-1 to TRBJ2-3; D not certain. V was trimmed by 1 base and J by 1 base, leaving 10 bases between them. The CDR3 runs 15 residues. The germline CDR1 and CDR2 sequences are SGHRS and YFSETQ. CDR3 protein: CASSLRQDRTDTQYF. The CDR3 DNA reads as TGCGCCAGCAGCTTGCGTCAGGACCGCACAGATACGCAGTATTTT.

This sequence joins TRBV3-1 and TRBJ2-7, with D possibly matching TRBD2 (5 bases). Trimming left V 3 bases short and J 7 bases short, with 10 bases between. CDR3 length: 12 residues. CDR1 and CDR2 from the germline V gene are LGHDT and YNNKEL (reference sequence). CDR3 amino acids: CASSHLQREQYF. CDR3 sequence (DNA): TGTGCCAGCAGCCACCTTCAGCGGGAGCAGTACTTC.

The table lists this clonotype with a count of one. In nucleotides, the CDR3 is TGTGCCAGCAGCCAAGTCGGGGAGAACACCGGGGAGCTGTTTTTT. This sequence encodes CASSQVGENTGELFF. This sequence joins TRBV4-2 and TRBJ2-2; TRBD2 is a possible D gene (5 bases). This CDR3 has 15 residues. The V and J ends lost 1 base and 1 base respectively, with 7 bases between them. Germline assignment: CDR1 LGHNA and CDR2 YNFKEQ.

This clonotype was seen only a few times. The chain recombines TRBV7-9 with TRBJ2-1, with 7 bases matching TRBD2. The V and J ends lost 5 bases and 7 bases, in that order; junction bases with no gene match: 14. The CDR3 spans 16 residues. The germline V gene has CDR1 SEHNR and CDR2 FQNEAQ (reference sequence). This CDR3 is CASSRTGSLGGNEQFF. CDR3 coding DNA: TGTGCCAGCAGCCGGACTGGTAGCCTGGGGGGGAATGAGCAGTTCTTC.

The chain combines TRBV2 with TRBJ1-3; D gene unclear. CDR1 and CDR2 (germline): SNHLY, FYNNEI. The ends were cut back, 6 bases at V and 3 bases at J, with 3 bases in the middle. CDR3 length equals 11 residues. Here the CDR3 reads CASSHGNTIYF. For the CDR3, the DNA is TGTGCCAGCAGCCATGGAAACACCATATATTTT.

This clonotype was counted at least ten times. The CDR3 DNA reads as TGTGCCAGCAGTTTCCTACAACTGGGGGCCCAGCATTTT. Encoded protein: CASSFLQLGAQHF. The chain carries TRBV12-3 or TRBV12-4 and TRBJ1-5; perhaps TRBD1 as D (5 bases). Trimming shortened V by 3 bases and J by 11 bases, and 14 bases separated the two germline ends. The CDR3 is 13 amino acids.

The rearrangement uses TRBV10-3 and TRBJ2-5; D gene unclear. V was shortened by 4 bases and J by 1 base, with 10 bases between the two germline ends. This CDR3 contains 14 residues. Germline V gene data show CDR1 as ENHRY and CDR2 as SYGVKD. CDR3 coding DNA: TGTGCCATCAGTGCCTCAGGCTTCCAAGAGACCCAGTACTTC. Protein product: CAISASGFQETQYF.

This clonotype has a handful of counts. The chain couples TRBV3-1 to TRBJ2-7; 9 bases fit TRBD2. V shed 5 bases, J shed 2 bases, and the junction held 10 bases outside the gene matches. CDR1 and CDR2 from the germline V gene are LGHDT and YNNKEL (reference sequence). This CDR3 contains 16 residues. The CDR3 is CASSGVAGARAYEQYF. The CDR3 DNA reads TGTGCCAGCAGCGGCGTAGCGGGAGCAAGGGCCTACGAGCAGTACTTC.

J is TRBJ2-3 and V is TRBV7-2, with TRBD2 matching over 9 bases. Germline V CDR1 and CDR2: SGHTA, FQGNSA. V lost 0 bases to trimming and J lost 1 base; unmatched junction nucleotides: 5. The CDR3 sequence is 17 residues long. The CDR3 loop reads CASSLAYRTSGTDTQYF. CDR3 bases: TGTGCCAGCAGCTTAGCGTACAGGACTAGCGGCACAGATACGCAGTATTTT.

V gene TRBV6-1 combines with J gene TRBJ2-2; 8 nucleotides agree with TRBD2. Trimming took 6 bases from V and 6 from J; bases not matched to a gene: 18. The CDR3 loop spans 18 amino acids. CDR1 MNHNS and CDR2 SASEGT come from the germline V gene. CDR3 sequence: CASSTRGGAPSRAGELFF. In DNA, the CDR3 is TGTGCCAGCAGCACACGGGGGGGCGCTCCGAGCCGCGCCGGGGAGCTGTTTTTT.

In this sample, this clonotype turned up a few times. This chain uses TRBV12-3 or TRBV12-4 with TRBJ2-6, with TRBD2 identical over 13 bases. The CDR3 is 17 amino acids. Germline trimming cut 6 bases from V and 2 bases from J; bases unmatched to any gene: 4. CDR3 region: CASSSGTSGTGANVLTF. For the CDR3, the DNA is TGTGCCAGCAGCTCCGGGACTAGCGGGACTGGGGCCAACGTCCTGACTTTC.

The CDR3 coding sequence is TGTGCCACCAGTGCCCTGTTTGGTCACAATGAGCAGTTCTTC. Encoded protein: CATSALFGHNEQFF. The chain uses TRBV24-1 and TRBJ2-1; D not certain. The germline CDR1 and CDR2 sequences are KGHDR and SFDVKD. CDR3 length: 14 residues. The V gene lost 5 bases and the J gene lost 5 bases, with 12 bases spanning the gap.

The table lists this clonotype with a few counts. The chain carries TRBV5-1 and TRBJ1-1; 8 nucleotides line up with TRBD1. Trimming cost V 4 bases and J 2 bases; bases outside gene matches: 13. From germline, CDR1 is SGHRS and CDR2 YFSETQ. The CDR3 covers 17 residues. The CDR3 DNA reads as TGCGCCAGCAGCCGGGGCAGGGGGCCCCAACTAAACACTGAAGCTTTCTTT. Encoded protein: CASSRGRGPQLNTEAFF.

The V call is TRBV24-1, the J call TRBJ2-2; 11 bases fit TRBD1. The CDR3 totals 18 residues. Germline lookup yields CDR1 KGHDR and CDR2 SFDVKD. V trimming: 4 bases; J trimming: 2 bases; junction bases outside the gene matches: 8. CDR3 amino acids: CATSEAGTGGLNTGELFF. The CDR3 DNA reads TGTGCCACCAGTGAGGCCGGGACAGGGGGTTTAAACACCGGGGAGCTGTTTTTT.

The chain carries TRBV10-2 and TRBJ1-2; 9 bases are a match to TRBD1. The length of the CDR3 is 16 residues. The germline V gene has CDR1 WSHSY and CDR2 SAAADI. The J segment lost 4 bases and the V segment lost 3 bases, leaving 9 bases of the junction unmatched. CDR3 residues: CASSDPGQGRGYGYTF. The CDR3 coding sequence is TGCGCCAGCAGTGACCCGGGACAGGGAAGGGGCTATGGCTACACCTTC.

The chain combines TRBV24-1 with TRBJ2-1; D is undetermined. The V end was cut by 0 bases, the J end by 3 bases, with 5 bases between. Per germline, CDR1 KGHDR and CDR2 SFDVKD. This CDR3 is built from 14 residues. CDR3 sequence (DNA): TGTGCCACCAGTGATTTGGACAACTACAATGAGCAGTTCTTC. Protein: CATSDLDNYNEQFF.

The chain is built from TRBV9 and TRBJ2-3; 11 nucleotides line up with TRBD2. The CDR3 has 17 amino acids. With 5 bases clipped from V and 2 bases from J, the junction kept 10 bases outside the gene matches. Germline-derived CDR1 and CDR2 are SGDLS and YYNGEE. The CDR3 sequence: CASRGPGLADYTDTQYF. Here the CDR3 DNA reads TGTGCCAGCAGGGGTCCGGGACTAGCGGATTACACAGATACGCAGTATTTT. Combining the CDR3 with reference TRBV9 and TRBJ2-3 gives the whole variable domain DSGVTQTPKHLITATGQRVTLRCSPRSGDLSVYWYQQSLDQGLQFLIQYYNGEERAKGNILERFSAQQFPDLHSELNLSSLELGDSALYFCASRGPGLADYTDTQYFGPGTRLTVL.

This clonotype appeared a few times. The V and J genes are TRBV7-9 and TRBJ1-1; 9 bases match TRBD1. CDR1 SEHNR and CDR2 FQNEAQ come from the germline V gene (reference sequence). The CDR3 consists of 15 residues. V gave up 2 bases and J gave up 4 bases; unmatched junction bases: 5. This CDR3 reads CASSLFGTGSTEAFF. The CDR3 nucleotides read TGTGCCAGCAGCTTATTCGGGACAGGGAGCACTGAAGCTTTCTTT.

CDR3 residues: CASSLARRLEQYF. The CDR3 bases are TGTGCCAGCAGTTTAGCGAGACGGTTGGAGCAGTACTTC. This chain links TRBV12-3 or TRBV12-4 with TRBJ2-7; D uncertain. The CDR3 sequence is 13 residues long. The ends were cut back, 0 bases at V and 7 bases at J, with 10 bases in the middle.

The rearrangement links TRBV16 to TRBJ1-1; D possibly corresponds to TRBD1 (5 bases). Trimming pared 2 bases from V and 2 bases from J, leaving 21 bases between. The CDR3 extends over 18 amino acids. Germline V gene lookup returns CDR1 KGHSY and CDR2 FQNENV. As DNA, the CDR3 is TGTGCCAGCAGCCAACTACAAGGGAAGGGGCGTAGAAACACTGAAGCTTTCTTT. Its translation: CASSQLQGKGRRNTEAFF.

V is TRBV3-1 and J is TRBJ2-1; D gene ambiguous. V was pared by 8 bases and J by 4 bases, with 12 bases between. The germline CDR1 and CDR2 sequences are LGHDT and YNNKEL (reference sequence). CDR3 length: 13 amino acids. The CDR3 region has the DNA TGTGCCAGCGGACCACTGGGGTACAATGAGCAGTTCTTC. Residues: CASGPLGYNEQFF.

Only one count was recorded for this clonotype. The J gene is TRBJ1-1, the V gene TRBV3-1, with D possibly TRBD1 on 5 matching bases. The V end lost 3 bases, the J end lost 7 bases, and 15 bases lay between the germline ends. CDR3 length equals 14 residues. Germline loops: CDR1 LGHDT, CDR2 YNNKEL (reference sequence). In DNA, the CDR3 is TGTGCCAGCAGCCACCTCACCGGGGGGTTTGAAGCTTTCTTT. Its translation is CASSHLTGGFEAFF.

This clonotype was seen once. V is TRBV11-3 and J is TRBJ2-3; 7 bases fit TRBD2. The CDR3 length is 15 residues. Germline CDR1 and CDR2: SGHNT and YENEEA. Germline trimming cut 8 bases from V and 2 bases from J; bases unmatched to any gene: 10. The CDR3 loop reads CASSLGGRITDTQYF. CDR3 nucleotide sequence: TGTGCCAGCTCCCTGGGGGGGAGGATCACAGATACGCAGTATTTT.

This clonotype showed up just a few times. The rearrangement joins TRBV20-1 to TRBJ2-7, with 8 nucleotides matching TRBD1. The CDR3 covers 13 residues. Looked up from germline, CDR1 is DFQATT and CDR2 is SNEGSKA (reference sequence). As DNA, the CDR3 is TGCAGATCCGATCAGGGGGCTGGCTACGAGCAGTACGTC. It specifies CRSDQGAGYEQYV.

This clonotype was seen a few times. At one end the junction does not follow the germline gene, possibly because of a read error. The CDR3 nucleotides are TGTGCCAGCAAGATCGGGGGCTCCCTGGATTTT. Residues: CASKIGGSLDF. The rearrangement links TRBV12-3 or TRBV12-4 to TRBJ1-5; D may be TRBD1 (6 bases). The CDR3 extends over 11 amino acids.

Only a few counts were recorded for this clonotype. The V gene is TRBV10-3, the J gene TRBJ1-6; 11 bases fit TRBD1. The trim removed 2 bases at V and 7 bases at J, leaving 4 bases unmatched. The CDR3 is made up of 16 amino acids. In germline, CDR1 is ENHRY, CDR2 SYGVKD. The CDR3 region is CAISERTGGTNSPLHF. The CDR3 DNA sequence: TGTGCCATCAGTGAGAGGACAGGGGGCACCAATTCACCCCTCCACTTT.

This clonotype was detected a few times. This chain joins TRBV9 and TRBJ2-5; 8 bases map to TRBD1. The CDR3 has 14 amino acids. Trimming at V came to 2 bases and at J to 4 bases, leaving 4 bases not matched to a gene. CDR1 and CDR2 from the germline V gene are SGDLS and YYNGEE. CDR3 DNA: TGTGCCAGCAGCGTTGGACAGGGCTCAGAGACCCAGTACTTC. Residues: CASSVGQGSETQYF.

This clonotype was counted between two and nine times. The chain recombines TRBV29-1 with TRBJ1-1; a weak D match, TRBD1 (5 bases). V lost 6 bases and J 3 bases, leaving 11 bases between the germline ends. The germline V gene has CDR1 SQVTM and CDR2 ANQGSEA. The CDR3 runs 12 residues. Here the CDR3 DNA reads TGCAGCGTGGACCCGGGGCACACTGAAGCTTTCTTT. This encodes CSVDPGHTEAFF.

This chain connects TRBV30 to TRBJ1-5; D gene uncertain. V gave up 5 bases and J gave up 3 bases, with 11 bases separating them. The length of the CDR3 is 13 residues. In germline, CDR1 is GTSNPN, CDR2 SVGIG (reference sequence). The DNA for the CDR3 is TGTGCCTGGGAGGCGGGGAACAATCAGCCCCAGCATTTT. Its protein product is CAWEAGNNQPQHF.

The genes are TRBV5-1 and TRBJ2-2; 9 positions match TRBD1. There are 15 residues in the CDR3. Germline V lookup: CDR1 SGHRS, CDR2 YFSETQ. Trimming at V came to 4 bases and at J to 5 bases, leaving 6 bases not matched to a gene. The CDR3 DNA sequence: TGCGCCAGCAGCAACCCGACAGGGGGAACCGGGGAGCTGTTTTTT. Its protein is CASSNPTGGTGELFF.